Below, 25 T cell receptor beta chains from the same sample are listed, as sequenced in a study of Ad26.COV2.S vaccination and SARS-CoV-2 variants. Only in-frame clones appear in the TCRdb table, and some are missing; sequencing was by immunoSEQ multiplex PCR. Of 350,000 to 550,000 clones listed, about 88% were seen once; the top ten hold 2% to 3%. Treatment here: approximately 18 received Ad26.COV2.S at low or high dose, single or two shots; 5 received placebo; per-sample allocation not given. Vaccine and placebo recipients were sampled on day 63 after the first injection. Here the sequenced sample was peripheral blood, taken in a trial of Ad26.COV2.S vaccine versus placebo. Receptor source: a person aged 18-65 years who received the Ad26.COV2.S COVID-19 vaccine or a placebo.

The chain joins TRBV5-5 to TRBJ2-7; tentative D call: TRBD1 (6 bases). CDR1 SGHKS and CDR2 YYEKEE come from the germline V gene (reference sequence). The CDR3 covers 13 residues. Trimming removed 1 base at V and 2 bases at J, with 7 bases between. CDR3 nucleotides: TGTGCCAGCAGCTTGACAGGGCCCTACGAGCAGTACTTC. Translated, it gives CASSLTGPYEQYF.

This chain uses TRBV25-1 with TRBJ2-3; D is ambiguous. Germline CDR1 reads MGHDK; CDR2 reads SYGVNS. This CDR3 is built from 14 residues. Trimming left V 3 bases short and J 0 bases short, with 7 bases between. In DNA, the CDR3 is TGTGCCAGCAGTGATCACTACAGCACAGATACGCAGTATTTT. It is translated as CASSDHYSTDTQYF.

This chain connects TRBV11-1 to TRBJ2-1, with 8 bases that match TRBD1. Germline V CDR1 and CDR2: SGHAT, FQDESV (reference sequence). CDR3 length equals 16 residues. The ends lost 1 base at V and 4 bases at J; junction bases unmatched: 6. In nucleotides, the CDR3 is TGTGCCAGCAGCTTAGGGCTTACAGGGGGTTACAATGAGCAGTTCTTC. Its translation: CASSLGLTGGYNEQFF.

The V call is TRBV7-2, the J call TRBJ2-1, with 8 bases that match TRBD2. The CDR3 loop spans 16 amino acids. V was clipped by 4 bases and J by 5 bases; unmatched bases: 10. CDR1 is SGHTA and CDR2 is FQGNSA in the germline V gene. As DNA, the CDR3 is TGTGCCAGCAGCTCTCAGGGTAGCGGGGTTAACAATGAGCAGTTCTTC. This sequence encodes CASSSQGSGVNNEQFF.

V gene TRBV6-5 combines with J gene TRBJ2-1, with 8 nucleotides matching TRBD2. Germline lookup yields CDR1 MNHEY and CDR2 SVGAGI. V trimming: 7 bases; J trimming: 12 bases; junction bases outside the gene matches: 11. The CDR3 is 13 amino acids. The CDR3 DNA is TGTGCCAGCAAAGCGGGAGAGTCCCCTGGGCAGTTCTTC. This encodes CASKAGESPGQFF.

The V gene is TRBV7-9, the J gene TRBJ1-2; D is perhaps TRBD1 (5 bases). CDR1 and CDR2 (germline): SEHNR, FQNEAQ (reference sequence). CDR3 size: 17 residues. With 6 bases removed from V and 4 bases from J, the gap between germline ends came to 24 bases. The CDR3 DNA follows: TGTGCCAGCAGGTCCCTTAGAGGGACGTCTTTTGGCTATGGCTACACCTTC. Amino acid sequence: CASRSLRGTSFGYGYTF.

The chain employs TRBV2 and TRBJ2-5; D could derive from TRBD1 or TRBD2 (5 bases each). The V and J ends lost 6 bases and 2 bases respectively, with 16 bases between them. The germline V gene has CDR1 SNHLY and CDR2 FYNNEI. CDR3 length equals 15 residues. CDR3 in amino acids: CASSPGRTQQETQYF. The CDR3 nucleotides read TGTGCCAGCAGCCCGGGACGCACACAACAAGAGACCCAGTACTTC.

The rearrangement joins TRBV5-1 to TRBJ2-5; 7 bases map to TRBD2. Germline V lookup: CDR1 SGHRS, CDR2 YFSETQ. This CDR3 has 15 amino acids. V was clipped by 7 bases and J by 6 bases; unmatched bases: 15. The CDR3 loop reads CASAWASGRAQTQYF. DNA for the CDR3: TGCGCCAGCGCGTGGGCTAGCGGCCGGGCCCAGACCCAGTACTTC.

The chain carries TRBV4-3 and TRBJ1-5, with D possibly TRBD1 on 5 matching bases. This CDR3 has 13 amino acids. The germline CDR1 and CDR2 sequences are LGHNA and YSLEER. Trimming shortened V by 4 bases and J by 5 bases, and 9 bases separated the two germline ends. The CDR3 DNA reads TGCGCCAGCAGCCCTGAGGGGCATCAGCCCCAGCATTTT. Translation gives CASSPEGHQPQHF.

J is TRBJ2-7 and V is TRBV9, with TRBD1 matching 12 bases. CDR1 and CDR2 from the germline V gene are SGDLS and YYNGEE. J lost 4 bases, V lost 4 bases, and 6 bases had no gene match. This CDR3 is built from 15 residues. The CDR3 sequence is CASSLQGQGAYEQYF. The CDR3 region has the DNA TGTGCCAGCAGCTTGCAGGGACAGGGGGCTTACGAGCAGTACTTC.

This chain connects TRBV3-1 (or the pseudogene TRBV3-2) to TRBJ2-1, with D maybe TRBD1 (6 bases). Germline V gene sequence: CDR1 LGHDT, CDR2 YNNKEL (reference sequence). V lost 0 bases to trimming and J lost 6 bases, with 12 bases between them. This CDR3 comprises 15 residues. This CDR3 is CASSQEQGVFNEQFF. Written as DNA, the CDR3 is TGTGCCAGCAGCCAAGAACAGGGCGTCTTCAATGAGCAGTTCTTC.

The rearrangement links TRBV3-1 (or the pseudogene TRBV3-2) to TRBJ1-6; D gene uncertain. Trimming took off 8 bases at V and 5 bases at J, with 10 bases between the two ends. The CDR3 is 13 residues long. Germline V gene lookup returns CDR1 LGHDT and CDR2 YNNKEL (reference sequence). CDR3 sequence: CASEGYDNSPLHF. In DNA, the CDR3 is TGTGCCAGCGAGGGATACGATAATTCACCCCTCCACTTT.

This sequence joins TRBV7-3 and TRBJ2-7; D gene ambiguous. The germline V and J ends were trimmed by 5 bases and 0 bases, with 8 bases remaining between them. CDR3 length equals 13 residues. The V gene's germline CDR1 is SGHTA and CDR2 FQGTGA. The CDR3 DNA reads as TGTGCCAGCAGCGTAGGTAGCTCCTACGAGCAGTACTTC. Translation: CASSVGSSYEQYF.

This clone appeared once. This chain uses TRBV5-1 with TRBJ1-5; unclear D gene. V shed 0 bases and J shed 6 bases, with 10 bases lying between them. The CDR3 is 14 amino acids. Looked up from germline, CDR1 is SGHRS and CDR2 is YFSETQ. The CDR3 nucleotides are TGCGCCAGCAGCTTGGGGGTATCGGGTCAGCCCCAGCATTTT. Translated: CASSLGVSGQPQHF.

The gene calls are TRBV28 and TRBJ2-7; possibly TRBD2 for D (5 bases). The germline gives CDR1 MDHEN, CDR2 SYDVKM. This CDR3 has 12 amino acids. Trimming cost V 5 bases and J 6 bases, with 11 bases left between them. CDR3 in amino acids: CASSPSWSEQYF. The CDR3 DNA reads as TGTGCCAGCAGTCCTAGCTGGAGCGAGCAGTACTTC.

The sample holds a few counts of this clone. This chain uses TRBV4-2 with TRBJ1-6; TRBD1 might be the D (5 bases). The CDR3 consists of 15 residues. The V gene's germline CDR1 is LGHNA and CDR2 YNFKEQ. The V and J ends lost 0 bases and 7 bases respectively, with 10 bases between them. CDR3 in DNA: TGTGCCAGCAGCCAAGATCAGGGCCGCAATTCACCCCTCCACTTT. Residues: CASSQDQGRNSPLHF.

V usage is TRBV15 and J usage is TRBJ2-5; D is unresolved. The germline V and J ends were trimmed by 5 bases and 2 bases, with 18 bases remaining between them. The germline V gene encodes CDR1 LNHNV and CDR2 YYDKDF (reference sequence). The CDR3 loop spans 16 amino acids. The DNA for the CDR3 is TGTGCCACCAGCGGCGTTCCCAAAGTCGGTCAAGAGACCCAGTACTTC. Protein product: CATSGVPKVGQETQYF.

The gene calls are TRBV9 and TRBJ1-2; no firm D call. V dropped 0 bases and J dropped 0 bases, with 9 bases sitting between them. Germline CDR1 and CDR2: SGDLS and YYNGEE. CDR3 length: 15 residues. The CDR3 DNA follows: TGTGCCAGCAGCGTAGCCATAGGGCCTAACTATGGCTACACCTTC. This sequence encodes CASSVAIGPNYGYTF. The variable domain in full, completed from reference TRBV9 and TRBJ1-2, reads DSGVTQTPKHLITATGQRVTLRCSPRSGDLSVYWYQQSLDQGLQFLIQYYNGEERAKGNILERFSAQQFPDLHSELNLSSLELGDSALYFCASSVAIGPNYGYTFGSGTRLTVV.

CDR3 loop: CASSFGLGPYNEQFF. The CDR3 DNA reads TGTGCCAGCAGCTTCGGACTGGGGCCTTACAATGAGCAGTTCTTC. The chain is built from TRBV6-2 or TRBV6-3 and TRBJ2-1, with D perhaps TRBD1 or TRBD2 (5 bases each). V shed 6 bases and J shed 4 bases, with 16 bases lying between them. The CDR3 is 15 residues long. The germline V gene has CDR1 MNHEY and CDR2 SVGEGT.

This clone was seen a single time. CDR3 DNA: TGTGCCAGCTCCCTCCCGGCGTCGTCCCTCCACTTT. It is translated as CASSLPASSLHF. This chain connects TRBV18 to TRBJ1-6, with no clear D. Per germline, CDR1 KGHSH and CDR2 LQKENI. V was trimmed by 6 bases and J by 14 bases, leaving 14 bases between them. The CDR3 sequence is 12 residues long.

This chain links TRBV11-2 with TRBJ2-7; no firm D call. CDR1 and CDR2 (germline): SGHAT, FQNNGV. Trimming cost V 5 bases and J 7 bases, with 12 bases left between them. The CDR3 runs 12 residues. As DNA, the CDR3 is TGTGCCAGCAGCCTACCGTTTGGGGAGCAGTACGTC. Translation gives CASSLPFGEQYV.

The chain has TRBV9 and TRBJ1-2; maybe TRBD1 (6 bases). CDR1 and CDR2 from the germline V gene are SGDLS and YYNGEE. Trimming cost V 4 bases and J 0 bases, with 13 bases left between them. This CDR3 has 15 amino acids. The CDR3 DNA reads as TGTGCCAGCAGCCCCTTTCGGACAGCTAACTATGGCTACACCTTC. Protein product: CASSPFRTANYGYTF.

The rearrangement joins TRBV7-2 to TRBJ2-7, with D perhaps TRBD2 (6 bases). The germline V gene has CDR1 SGHTA and CDR2 FQGNSA. The V end lost 3 bases, the J end lost 2 bases, and 8 bases lay between the germline ends. The CDR3 spans 13 residues. The DNA of the CDR3 is TGTGCCAGCAGCTTGGACTATCCCTACGAGCAGTACGTC. As protein: CASSLDYPYEQYV.

This chain uses TRBV30 with TRBJ1-2; D is unresolved. The CDR3 covers 11 residues. The V end lost 3 bases, the J end lost 3 bases, and 5 bases lay between the germline ends. CDR1 is GTSNPN, CDR2 SVGIG, per germline (reference sequence). The CDR3 loop reads CAWSGYYGYTF. CDR3 DNA sequence: TGTGCCTGGAGCGGGTACTATGGCTACACCTTC. Filled out from reference TRBV30 and TRBJ1-2, the complete variable domain reads SQTIHQWPATLVQPVGSPLSLECTVEGTSNPNLYWYRQAAGRGLQLLFYSVGIGQISSEVPQNLSASRPQDRQFILSSKKLLLSDSGFYLCAWSGYYGYTFGSGTRLTVV.

This chain connects TRBV9 to TRBJ2-6; D is perhaps TRBD1 (5 bases). V lost 4 bases and J 2 bases, leaving 10 bases between the germline ends. In germline, CDR1 is SGDLS, CDR2 YYNGEE. The CDR3 contains 15 residues. The DNA for the CDR3 is TGTGCCAGCAGCCCGCAGGGTCCTGGGGCCAACGTCCTGACTTTC. It yields the protein CASSPQGPGANVLTF.